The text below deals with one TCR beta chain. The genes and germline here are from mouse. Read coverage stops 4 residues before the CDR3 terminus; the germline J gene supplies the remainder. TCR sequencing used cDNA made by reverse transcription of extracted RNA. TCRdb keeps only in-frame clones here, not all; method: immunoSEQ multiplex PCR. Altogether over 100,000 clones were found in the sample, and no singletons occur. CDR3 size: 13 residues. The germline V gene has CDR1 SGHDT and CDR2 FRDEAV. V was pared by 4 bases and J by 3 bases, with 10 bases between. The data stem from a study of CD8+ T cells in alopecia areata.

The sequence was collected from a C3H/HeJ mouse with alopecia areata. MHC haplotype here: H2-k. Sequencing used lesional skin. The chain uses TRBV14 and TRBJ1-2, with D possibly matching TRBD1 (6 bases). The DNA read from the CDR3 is TGTGCCAGCAGTCCGGGACAATACTCC. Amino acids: CASSPGQYS. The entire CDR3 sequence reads CASSPGQYSDYTF.